This T cell receptor (beta chain) was recorded in a study of T cells after yellow fever vaccination. Study-wide results and caveats: Booster samples showed a return of most primary-vaccination clones (roughly 95% CD4, around 85% CD8).

Germline trimming cut 2 bases from V and 7 bases from J; bases unmatched to any gene: 9. CDR3 length: 15 amino acids. The V gene's germline CDR1 is SNHLY and CDR2 FYNNEI. Of note for this clonotype: Its specificity is not known.

Template switching with 5'RACE generated the TCR cDNA and added a universal primer site and UMIs. TCRdb re-analysed the 5' RACE reads in MiXCR, keeping a single row per CDR3 protein. Of a few hundred thousand distinct CDR3 sequences in the sample, 17% are singletons; the top ten hold around a sixth. The chain combines TRBV2 with TRBJ2-5; 8 nucleotides align to TRBD2. This receptor was obtained from a man between 18 and 29 years old who received the YFV17D yellow fever vaccine. The source was PBMCs, collected around 5 days after the first yellow fever vaccination. DNA for the CDR3: TGTGCCAGCAGTGAAAGCGGGAGAGGATCGGCGACCCAGTACTTC. Its translation: CASSESGRGSATQYF.